The 2 T cell receptor beta chains given below trace back to one sample, sequenced in a study of CD8+ T cells in alopecia areata. Noted treatment: oral pan-JAK inhibitor, 5-10 mg twice daily. The sequencing template was cDNA reverse transcribed from extracted RNA. Produced via immunoSEQ multiplex PCR; TCRdb's table is partial and in-frame only. Counted here are roughly 230,000 clones, approximately 47% occurring once; the ten biggest clones make up about 2.4%. The sequencing here drew on CD4+ T cells sorted from blood, taken at approximately week 37, from a patient treated with tofacitinib. Receptors originate from a human donor with alopecia areata.

This clone showed up just once. The rearrangement joins TRBV30 to TRBJ1-1, with D hard to call. Germline V gene lookup returns CDR1 GTSNPN and CDR2 SVGIG (reference sequence). This CDR3 comprises 13 residues. V was cut by 3 bases and J by 3 bases, with 11 bases left in between. CDR3 bases: TGTGCCTGGAGCGTTAGGAGGGACACTGAAGCTTTCTTT. Encoded protein: CAWSVRRDTEAFF. The full variable domain, rest sourced from reference TRBV30 and TRBJ1-1, is SQTIHQWPATLVQPVGSPLSLECTVEGTSNPNLYWYRQAAGRGLQLLFYSVGIGQISSEVPQNLSASRPQDRQFILSSKKLLLSDSGFYLCAWSVRRDTEAFFGQGTRLTVV.

This clone was seen a handful of times. This chain links TRBV7-8 with TRBJ2-1; 15 bases map to TRBD2. The CDR3 loop spans 15 amino acids. Germline V CDR1 and CDR2: SGHVS, FQNEAQ. The ends lost 4 bases at V and 7 bases at J; junction bases unmatched: 2. The CDR3 DNA is TGTGCCAGCAGCTCGGGACTAGCGGGAGGAAATGAGCAGTTCTTC. Its translation: CASSSGLAGGNEQFF. The full variable domain, rest sourced from reference TRBV7-8 and TRBJ2-1, is GAGVSQSPRYKVAKRGQDVALRCDPISGHVSLFWYQQALGQGPEFLTYFQNEAQLDKSGLPSDRFFAERPEGSVSTLKIQRTQQEDSAVYLCASSSGLAGGNEQFFGPGTRLTVL.